Reported below is one T cell receptor (beta chain). Many counts were recorded for this clonotype. It has no known antigen specificity. Base qualities are not recorded, but no much larger clone differs from it by a single base. A library made for alpha chains picked up this beta chain off target, so its size means little. The data derive from a study of spatial heterogeneity in lung cancer (dated by TCRdb to the late 2010s). Regarding the complete study: More beta-chain than alpha-chain transcripts were consistently detected, likely reflecting higher beta-chain transcript abundance. The study quantitatively compared TCR alpha and beta repertoires across multiple tumor regions, matched nontumor lung and blood in non-small cell lung cancer. TCR transcript counts in tumor regions correlated strongly with a T cell transcriptional module score from matched bulk RNA-seq. TCR repertoire features were related to nonsynonymous mutation counts determined by whole-exome sequencing of tumor tissue. At surgery, both alpha and beta chains were TCR-sequenced in more than 200 tumor regions, 63 to 65 matched nontumor lung samples and over 50 PBMC samples. In the raw uncorrected reads, each unique combination of TCR and UMI appeared on average more than ten times. What the authors observed across the whole study: The count of ubiquitous expanded TCRs correlated with the count of ubiquitous nonsynonymous mutations, and the count of regional expanded TCRs correlated with the count of regional nonsynonymous mutations. TCR-seq coverage of tumor T cells was estimated at only roughly 6.6% for alpha chains and around 14% for beta chains. A correlation was observed between the number of expanded intratumoral alpha and beta TCRs and the tumor nonsynonymous mutation count. Additional single-cell paired TCR alpha and beta sequencing was considered necessary to confirm, at a functional level, the hypothesis that regional TCRs recognize regional mutations.

Libraries were built with 5' RACE. This sample was sequenced with a NextSeq 500. In the TCR library protocol, a unique molecular identifier was attached to each TCR cDNA molecule so that PCR and sequencing errors could be corrected. As for the original processing: TCR identification, UMI-based error correction and CDR3 extraction were all carried out with Decombinator tools. Expanded TCRs were defined as those above a frequency of 2 per 1,000, corresponding to the top 1% of the tumor frequency distribution. Expanded tumor TCRs statistically deemed absent (corrected P<0.05) from at least one tumor region were classed as regional, and all other expanded tumor TCRs were classed as ubiquitous. Rényi diversity was computed with the R vegan package after subsampling each repertoire 100 times to 5,000 TCRs. To build CDR3 similarity networks, amino acid triplet string-kernel similarity was used, and CDR3s were connected when their pairwise similarity was above 0.82. TCRdb reanalyzed the raw reads on its own, using fastp at Q25 for trimming and MiXCR for clone calling, and kept in-frame beta chains. Rows with a matching CDR3 protein are joined into one entry that keeps the most common DNA and genes. The V and J calls were not made by the authors but by TCRdb's processing. This sample holds 16,000 or so distinct CDR3 sequences; roughly 7.1% were observed only once. The ten top clones hold around a fifth of the sample.

The germline V gene specifies SGHRS as CDR1 and YFSETQ as CDR2. The CDR3 contains 15 residues, cysteine and phenylalanine counted. The DNA shown is the 45-base CDR3, in frame from base 1. V loses 7 bases of germline sequence and J loses 0 bases, and the interval between the two ends is 14 bases. What this sample's time point label stands for: sample taken at primary tumor resection. Samples were obtained from fewer than 80 patients with early-stage, untreated non-small cell lung cancer from the lung TRACERx cohort. Whole RNA extracted from tumor and nontumor lung tissue, or from cryopreserved PBMC samples, was used for TCR sequencing without cell sorting. Only patients with enough RNA available from two or more tumor regions were chosen for TCR sequencing. Tumor and adjacent nontumor lung specimens were reviewed by a lung pathologist before selection.

Sequenced material: lung tumor tissue, taken at surgery. This sequence originates from a female donor with early-stage non-small cell lung cancer. Here the chain combines TRBV5-1 and TRBJ2-1; TRBD1 is perhaps the D gene, given 6 matching bases. The CDR3 region reads CASAGTDSSYNEQFF. The nucleotide sequence is TGCGCCAGCGCTGGGACGGACAGCTCCTACAATGAGCAGTTCTTC. Extended through the reference TRBV5-1 and TRBJ2-1 proteins, this CDR3 yields the full variable domain: KAGVTQTPRYLIKTRGQQVTLSCSPISGHRSVSWYQQTPGQGLQFLFEYFSETQRNKGNFPGRFSGRQFSNSRSEMNVSTLELGDSALYLCASAGTDSSYNEQFFGPGTRLTVL.